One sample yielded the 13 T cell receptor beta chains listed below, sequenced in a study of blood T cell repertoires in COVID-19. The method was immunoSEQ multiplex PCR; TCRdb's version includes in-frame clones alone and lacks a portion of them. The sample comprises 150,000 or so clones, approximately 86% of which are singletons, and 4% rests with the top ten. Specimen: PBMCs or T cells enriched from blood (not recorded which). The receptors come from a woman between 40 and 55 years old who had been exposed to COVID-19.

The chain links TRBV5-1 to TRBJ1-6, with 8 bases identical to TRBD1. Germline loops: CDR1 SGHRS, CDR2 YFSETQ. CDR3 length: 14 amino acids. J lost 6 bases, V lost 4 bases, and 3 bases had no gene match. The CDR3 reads CASSSDRGNSPLHF. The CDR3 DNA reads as TGCGCCAGCAGCAGCGACAGGGGTAATTCACCCCTCCACTTT.

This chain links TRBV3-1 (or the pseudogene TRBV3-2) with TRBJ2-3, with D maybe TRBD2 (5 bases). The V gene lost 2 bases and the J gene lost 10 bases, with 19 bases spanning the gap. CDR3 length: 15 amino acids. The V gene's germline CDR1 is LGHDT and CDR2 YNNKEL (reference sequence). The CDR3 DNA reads TGTGCCAGCAGCCAAACAAGCGGTCCCCAGCAGGCGCAGTATTTT. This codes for CASSQTSGPQQAQYF.

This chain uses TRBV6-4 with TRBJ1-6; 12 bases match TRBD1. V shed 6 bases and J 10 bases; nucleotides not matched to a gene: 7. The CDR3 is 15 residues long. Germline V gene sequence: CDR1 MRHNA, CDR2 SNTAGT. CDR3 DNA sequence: TGTGCCAGCAGCCGGGACAGGGGGCTCGGATCACCCCTCCACTTT. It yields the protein CASSRDRGLGSPLHF.

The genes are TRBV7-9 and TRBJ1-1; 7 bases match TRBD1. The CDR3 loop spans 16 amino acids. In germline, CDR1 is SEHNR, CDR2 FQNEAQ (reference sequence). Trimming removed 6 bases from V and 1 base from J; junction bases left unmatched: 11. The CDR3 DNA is TGTGCCAGCAGTTTTACCAAAACAGGGGCGAACACTGAAGCTTTCTTT. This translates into CASSFTKTGANTEAFF.

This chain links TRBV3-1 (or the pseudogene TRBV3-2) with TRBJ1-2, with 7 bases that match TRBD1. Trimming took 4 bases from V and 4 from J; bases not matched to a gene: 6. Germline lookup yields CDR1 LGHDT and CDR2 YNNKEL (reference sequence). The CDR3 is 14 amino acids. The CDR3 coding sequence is TGTGCCAGCAGCCCCAGGGACAGCCTCTATGGCTACACCTTC. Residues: CASSPRDSLYGYTF.

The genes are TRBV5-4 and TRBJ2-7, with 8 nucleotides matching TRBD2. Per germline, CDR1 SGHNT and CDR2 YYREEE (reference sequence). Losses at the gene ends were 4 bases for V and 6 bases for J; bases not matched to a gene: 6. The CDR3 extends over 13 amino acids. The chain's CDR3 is CASSGQLAAEQYF. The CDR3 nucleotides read TGTGCCAGCAGCGGACAACTAGCGGCCGAGCAGTACTTC.

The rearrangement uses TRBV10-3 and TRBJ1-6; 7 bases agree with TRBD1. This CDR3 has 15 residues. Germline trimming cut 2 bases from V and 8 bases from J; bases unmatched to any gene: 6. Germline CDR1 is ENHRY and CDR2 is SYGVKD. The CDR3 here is CAISENPQGDSPLHF. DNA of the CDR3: TGTGCCATCAGTGAGAACCCTCAGGGGGATTCACCCCTCCACTTT.

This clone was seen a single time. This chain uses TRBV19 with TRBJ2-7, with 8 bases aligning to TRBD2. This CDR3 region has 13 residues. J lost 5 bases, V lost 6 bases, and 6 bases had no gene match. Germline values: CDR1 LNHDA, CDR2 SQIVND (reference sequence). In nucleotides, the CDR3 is TGTGCCAGTAGAGCGGGAGCGGTGAACGAGCAGTACTTC. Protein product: CASRAGAVNEQYF.

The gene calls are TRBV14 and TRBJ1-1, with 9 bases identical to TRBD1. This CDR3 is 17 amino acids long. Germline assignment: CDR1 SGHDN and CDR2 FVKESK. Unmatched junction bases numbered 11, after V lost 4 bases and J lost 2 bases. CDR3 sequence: CASSRGDRAYLNTEAFF. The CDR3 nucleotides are TGTGCCAGCAGCCGCGGGGACAGGGCCTACCTTAACACTGAAGCTTTCTTT.

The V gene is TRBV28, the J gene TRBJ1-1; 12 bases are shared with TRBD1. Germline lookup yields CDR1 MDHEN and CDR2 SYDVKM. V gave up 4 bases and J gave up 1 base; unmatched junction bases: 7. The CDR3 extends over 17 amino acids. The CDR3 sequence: CASSSGTGGFGNTEAFF. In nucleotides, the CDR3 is TGTGCCAGCAGTTCCGGGACAGGGGGCTTCGGGAACACTGAAGCTTTCTTT.

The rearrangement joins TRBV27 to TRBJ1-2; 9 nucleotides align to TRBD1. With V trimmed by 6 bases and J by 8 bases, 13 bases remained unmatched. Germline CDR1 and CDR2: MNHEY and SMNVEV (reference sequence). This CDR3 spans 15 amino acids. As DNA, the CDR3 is TGTGCCAGCAGCGCCGGGGGGACAGGGTTCCAGGGCTACACCTTC. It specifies CASSAGGTGFQGYTF.

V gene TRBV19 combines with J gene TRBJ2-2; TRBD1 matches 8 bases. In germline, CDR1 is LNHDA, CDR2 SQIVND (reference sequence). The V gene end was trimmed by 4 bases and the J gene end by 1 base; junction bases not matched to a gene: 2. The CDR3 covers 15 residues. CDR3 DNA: TGTGCCAGTAGTAAGGGACAGGTGAACACCGGGGAGCTGTTTTTT. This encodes CASSKGQVNTGELFF.

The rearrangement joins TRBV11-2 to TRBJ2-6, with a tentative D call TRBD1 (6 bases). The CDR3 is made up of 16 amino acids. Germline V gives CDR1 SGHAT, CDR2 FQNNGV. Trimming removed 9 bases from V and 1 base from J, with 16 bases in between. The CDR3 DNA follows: TGTGCCAGTTCCTTTCCGGACAGTTCTGGGGCCAACGTCCTGACTTTC. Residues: CASSFPDSSGANVLTF.